This TCR beta chain appears in the sequencing data of a study of molecular identifiers for immune sequencing clone quantification. This clonotype was recorded many times. The target antigen is unknown. The germline V and J ends were trimmed by 5 bases and 0 bases, with 7 bases remaining between them. There are 13 residues in the CDR3. Germline V gene lookup returns CDR1 DFQATT and CDR2 SNEGSKA (reference sequence). Study-wide findings and caveats: Investigators reportedly could detect spiked Jurkat TCR RNA from one cell among around 930,000 naive cells. Over 98% of effector molecules, but under 1% in naive cells, were held by clones with more than 20 RNA copies.

One entry per CDR3 protein results from TCRdb running MiXCR on the PCR reads. The sample yields 60,000 to 80,000 distinct CDR3 sequences, about 18% seen once. Sample: naive CD8+ T cells from blood, with Jurkat cell RNA spiked in. Subset defined: FACS-sorted CD8+CD4-CCR7+CD45RA+ naive T cells. This TCR came from a human donor in good health. Some libraries in this study had Jurkat cell RNA spiked in. This chain uses TRBV20-1 with TRBJ2-2; D not resolved. The CDR3 DNA follows: TGCAGTGCTCAACTTGCGAACACCGGGGAGCTGTTTTTT. Encoded protein: CSAQLANTGELFF.